Here is one T cell receptor (beta chain) with its context. The antigen is not known. These data are taken from a study of vaccination and CD4 T cells after COVID-19. Regarding the study as a whole: Counts of SARS-CoV-2-reactive clonotypes had a median that went from about 20 to 38, a nonsignificant change.

The Oncomine TCR Beta short-read assay was applied to DNA of cultured CD4+ T cells. MiXCR, run by TCRdb on the PCR reads, gives a single entry per CDR3 protein. The table lists about 15,000 distinct CDR3 sequences, approximately 80% of them singletons. Treatment in this sample: roughly 10-day PBMC culture with coronavirus spike peptide pools or control peptides (ViraFEST assay). TCRs were sequenced by ViraFEST after antigen-specific T cells had been expanded with peptide pools. The germline V gene encodes CDR1 DFQATT and CDR2 SNEGSKA (reference sequence). CDR3 length: 15 residues. V was trimmed by 0 bases and J by 1 base, leaving 12 bases between them.

The sample here was CD4+ T cells from blood, cultured in vitro, taken after SARS-CoV-2 vaccination. The chain is built from TRBV20-1 and TRBJ1-1; D is perhaps TRBD1 (6 bases). The receptor comes from a human donor who received a COVID-19 vaccine. Here the CDR3 DNA reads TGCAGTGCTAGAGATAGGCGGACAGAGAACACTGAAGCTTTCTTT. Its translation is CSARDRRTENTEAFF.